This TCR beta chain derives from a study of shared T cell receptors in the human thymus. Data came from immunoSEQ multiplex PCR; TCRdb stores just in-frame clones and leaves some out. The profile covers 700,000 to 750,000 clones, with over 75% appearing a single time and 0.0095% to 0.013% taken by the ten largest. Germline loops: CDR1 SGHRS, CDR2 YFSETQ. J gave up 3 bases and V 7 bases, and 15 bases lay outside the gene matches. The CDR3 consists of 18 residues. This same sample was also taken into another study, of human thymus T cells.

The material sequenced was thymocytes. The V call is TRBV5-1, the J call TRBJ2-2, with 10 bases that match TRBD2. The receptor comes from a girl less than two years old with a congenital heart defect. CDR3 loop: CASSTVHSSGGDTGELFF. The CDR3 DNA reads TGCGCCAGCTCTACCGTACACTCTAGCGGGGGAGACACCGGGGAGCTGTTTTTT.